This record concerns one T cell receptor beta chain sequence. What it recognizes is unknown. Assay used: immunoSEQ multiplex PCR; TCRdb lists only in-frame clones, some missing. The data hold about 46,000 clones, with almost 95% observed a single time. As to time point: week 35, safety follow-up. All doses held 300 ug of mutant IDH1 20-mer peptide, with topical imiquimod. The data derive from a study of a mutant IDH1 vaccine in newly diagnosed glioma. As for the study in general: Vaccination followed radiotherapy alone by 4-6 weeks, or accompanied temozolomide cycles. Findings of the study overall: Altogether, 80% to 95% of patients exhibited vaccine-induced immune responses.

With 4 bases removed from V and 0 bases from J, the gap between germline ends came to 7 bases. The CDR3 contains 15 residues. From germline, CDR1 is SGHDN and CDR2 FVKESK. The sequence was collected from a middle-aged man with glioma. The rearrangement links TRBV14 to TRBJ1-6; D remains unclear. Sequencing was performed on PBMCs, taken from a glioma patient whose treatment included an IDH1 peptide vaccine. DNA of the CDR3: TGTGCCAGCAGCCCAAGGAGCTCCTATAATTCACCCCTCCACTTT. Residues: CASSPRSSYNSPLHF.